This T cell receptor (beta chain) comes out of a study of liver allograft versus peripheral blood T cells. On the study more broadly: Hepatic allograft T cell receptor repertoires were evaluated relative to those present in recipients' peripheral blood. Study results and caveats: Reportedly, the T cell receptor repertoires present inside liver allografts differed from those in peripheral blood.

Between the trimmed V and J ends, which lost 3 bases and 11 bases, there was a span of 8 bases. The CDR3 loop spans 12 amino acids. Germline values: CDR1 LNHNV, CDR2 YYDKDF (reference sequence). TCRdb redid the calling of the reads with MiXCR, one entry per CDR3 protein. The sample includes approximately 810 distinct CDR3 sequences, about 14% of them seen just once. Sample share makes this clonotype medium-sized. Its antigen remains unknown. The source of this sequence is a human patient who had a liver transplant. Some T cells may be the graft donor's. The chain is built from TRBV15 and TRBJ1-6, with D possibly TRBD1 on 5 matching bases. The CDR3 is CATSSLGPPLHF. CDR3 coding DNA: TGTGCCACCAGCAGTCTGGGACCACCCCTCCACTTT. Based on the CDR3 plus reference TRBV15 and TRBJ1-6, the full variable domain is DAMVIQNPRYQVTQFGKPVTLSCSQTLNHNVMYWYQQKSSQAPKLLFHYYDKDFNNEADTPDNFQSRRPNTSFCFLDIRSPGLGDTAMYLCATSSLGPPLHFGNGTRLTVT.